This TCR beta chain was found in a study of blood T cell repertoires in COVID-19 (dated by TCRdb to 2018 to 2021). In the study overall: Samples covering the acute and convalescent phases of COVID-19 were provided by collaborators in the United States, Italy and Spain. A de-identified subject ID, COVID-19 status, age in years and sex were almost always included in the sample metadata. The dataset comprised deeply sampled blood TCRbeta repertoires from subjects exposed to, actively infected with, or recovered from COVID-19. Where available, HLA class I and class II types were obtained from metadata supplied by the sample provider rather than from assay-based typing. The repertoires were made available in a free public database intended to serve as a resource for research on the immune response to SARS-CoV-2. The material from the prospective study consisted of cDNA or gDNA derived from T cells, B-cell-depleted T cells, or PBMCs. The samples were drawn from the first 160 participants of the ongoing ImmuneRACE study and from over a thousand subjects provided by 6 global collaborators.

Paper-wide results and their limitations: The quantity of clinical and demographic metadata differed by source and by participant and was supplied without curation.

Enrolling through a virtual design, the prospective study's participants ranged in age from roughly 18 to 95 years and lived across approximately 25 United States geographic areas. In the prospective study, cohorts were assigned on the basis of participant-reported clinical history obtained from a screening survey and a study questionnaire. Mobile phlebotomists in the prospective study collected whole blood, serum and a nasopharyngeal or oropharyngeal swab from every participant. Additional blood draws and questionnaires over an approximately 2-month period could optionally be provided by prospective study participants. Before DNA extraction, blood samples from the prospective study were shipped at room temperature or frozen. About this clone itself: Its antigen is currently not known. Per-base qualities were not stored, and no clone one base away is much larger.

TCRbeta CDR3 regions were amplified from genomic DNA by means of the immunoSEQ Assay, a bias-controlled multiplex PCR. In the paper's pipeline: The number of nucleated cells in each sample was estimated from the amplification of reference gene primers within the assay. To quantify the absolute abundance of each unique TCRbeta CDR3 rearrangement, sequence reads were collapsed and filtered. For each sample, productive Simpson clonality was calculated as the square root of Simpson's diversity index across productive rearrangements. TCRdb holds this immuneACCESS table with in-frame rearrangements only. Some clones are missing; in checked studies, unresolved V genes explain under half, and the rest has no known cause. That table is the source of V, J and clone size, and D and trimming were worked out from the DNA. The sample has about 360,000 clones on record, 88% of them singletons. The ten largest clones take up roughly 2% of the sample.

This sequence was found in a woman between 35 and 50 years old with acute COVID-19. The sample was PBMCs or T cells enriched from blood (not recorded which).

The DNA sequence is given as TGTGCCAGCAGCTTGGATCTAGCGACTACCTACGAGCAGTACTTC. This sequence encodes CASSLDLATTYEQYF. Recombination connected TRBV5-5 to TRBJ2-7, and the D gene may be TRBD2, 6 bases matching. V lost 0 bases and J lost 2 bases; the stretch between them is 12 bases long. The germline V gene (reference sequence) gives CDR1 as SGHKS and CDR2 as YYEKEE. From cysteine to phenylalanine, the CDR3 is 15 amino acids long. The sequence is cut down to CDR3 DNA, 45 bases in frame from base 1.